These 16 T cell receptor beta chains were all obtained from the same sample, sequenced in a study of CD8 T cells in ankylosing spondylitis. Findings and caveats of the study: The study identified a TCR beta motif of fewer than 10 highly homologous variants that appeared characteristic of ankylosing spondylitis blood.

Which antigens these TCRs recognize remains unknown. TCRdb reprocessed the 5' RACE reads with MiXCR, giving one entry per CDR3 protein. The sample consists of 200,000 to 250,000 distinct CDR3 sequences, about 18% of them appearing once. Specimen: blood, either unsorted or a sorted T cell fraction (not recorded which). These receptors were taken from a male donor with ankylosing spondylitis.

This clonotype has more than one count but fewer than ten. This chain uses TRBV28 with TRBJ2-5, with D perhaps assigned TRBD1 or TRBD2 (6 bases each). This CDR3 has 14 amino acids. V was pared by 7 bases and J by 5 bases, with 17 bases between. Germline V gene sequence: CDR1 MDHEN, CDR2 SYDVKM. The CDR3 DNA sequence: TGTGCCAGCACTCAAATACTAGGGGGGGAGACCCAGTACTTC. Protein sequence: CASTQILGGETQYF.

This clonotype showed up just a few times. The chain is built from TRBV5-1 and TRBJ2-1; 10 nucleotides align to TRBD2. Germline CDR1 and CDR2: SGHRS and YFSETQ. The ends lost 4 bases at V and 3 bases at J; junction bases unmatched: 13. The CDR3 consists of 18 residues. This CDR3 reads CASSTHMLAGADYNEQFF. The CDR3 DNA reads as TGCGCCAGCAGCACTCACATGCTAGCGGGAGCGGACTACAATGAGCAGTTCTTC.

In its sample, this clonotype was seen a few times. The genes are TRBV5-1 and TRBJ2-5, with D hard to call. CDR1 and CDR2 from the germline V gene are SGHRS and YFSETQ. This CDR3 comprises 14 residues. The V and J ends lost 1 base and 2 bases respectively, with 9 bases between them. The CDR3 DNA sequence: TGCGCCAGCAGCTTGCTGCGGTTGCAAGAGACCCAGTACTTC. Translation gives CASSLLRLQETQYF.

In this sample, this clonotype turned up a few times. V and J are TRBV5-1 and TRBJ2-2, with 10 positions matching TRBD1. After removal of 4 bases from V and 2 bases from J, the junction contained 17 bases not matched to a gene. The CDR3 is made up of 20 amino acids. Germline V CDR1 and CDR2: SGHRS, YFSETQ. CDR3 coding DNA: TGCGCCAGCAGCCCAATACCGGGACAGGGGAGTACCCTAAACACCGGGGAGCTGTTTTTT. It is translated as CASSPIPGQGSTLNTGELFF.

V usage is TRBV5-1 and J usage is TRBJ2-7, with D tentatively TRBD2 (6 bases). CDR1 is SGHRS, CDR2 YFSETQ, per germline. The CDR3 is 15 residues long. The ends were cut back, 0 bases at V and 5 bases at J, with 15 bases in the middle. The CDR3 region is CASSLAGLGGHEQYF. CDR3 nucleotides: TGCGCCAGCAGCTTGGCGGGTTTGGGGGGTCACGAGCAGTACTTC.

This clonotype has more than one count but fewer than ten. The gene calls are TRBV12-3 or TRBV12-4 and TRBJ2-1; possibly TRBD1 for D (6 bases). This CDR3 contains 14 residues. V was shortened by 5 bases and J by 7 bases, with 15 bases between the two germline ends. The CDR3 protein is CASSSHQGRNEQFF. DNA of the CDR3: TGTGCCAGCAGTAGCCACCAGGGGAGAAATGAGCAGTTCTTC.

The table lists this clonotype with a few counts. The CDR3 nucleotides are TGTGCCAGCAGTTCCGAACTAGCGCGCCAAGAGACCCAGTACTTC. Amino acids: CASSSELARQETQYF. The rearrangement joins TRBV12-3 or TRBV12-4 to TRBJ2-5; 7 positions match TRBD2. The CDR3 extends over 15 amino acids. With 4 bases clipped from V and 1 base from J, the junction kept 6 bases outside the gene matches.

This clonotype was observed at least ten times. This sequence joins TRBV12-3 or TRBV12-4 and TRBJ2-6; D uncertain. This CDR3 has 13 amino acids. V was shortened by 3 bases and J by 2 bases, with 2 bases between the two germline ends. The CDR3 sequence: CASSFAGANVLTF. The DNA for the CDR3 is TGTGCCAGCAGTTTTGCTGGGGCCAACGTCCTGACTTTC.

The chain combines TRBV5-1 with TRBJ2-5; perhaps TRBD2 as D (6 bases). Trimming left V 0 bases short and J 2 bases short, with 14 bases between. This CDR3 is 16 amino acids long. CDR1 is SGHRS and CDR2 is YFSETQ in the germline V gene. CDR3 nucleotide sequence: TGCGCCAGCAGCTTGGTTCTAGCGAAAGCACAAGAGACCCAGTACTTC. It specifies CASSLVLAKAQETQYF.

This chain links TRBV4-3 with TRBJ2-1; 8 nucleotides line up with TRBD1. The CDR3 loop spans 16 amino acids. Trimming at V came to 0 bases and at J to 5 bases, leaving 6 bases not matched to a gene. The V gene's germline CDR1 is LGHNA and CDR2 YSLEER. In nucleotides, the CDR3 is TGCGCCAGCAGCCAAGATTCCGGACAGGGTGACAATGAGCAGTTCTTC. Amino acid sequence: CASSQDSGQGDNEQFF.

The V gene is TRBV4-3, the J gene TRBJ2-1; D call uncertain. This CDR3 spans 16 amino acids. Germline lookup yields CDR1 LGHNA and CDR2 YSLEER. With 0 bases removed from V and 0 bases from J, the gap between germline ends came to 9 bases. The CDR3 loop is CASSQELVSSYNEQFF. The CDR3 bases are TGCGCCAGCAGCCAAGAGCTCGTGAGCTCCTACAATGAGCAGTTCTTC.

This clonotype was counted a few times. This rearrangement joins TRBV20-1 to TRBJ2-3, with TRBD2 matching over 8 bases. CDR1 is DFQATT and CDR2 is SNEGSKA in the germline V gene (reference sequence). With 5 bases clipped from V and 4 bases from J, the junction kept 5 bases outside the gene matches. CDR3 size: 13 residues. The CDR3 is CSAPGGQADTQYF. CDR3 coding DNA: TGCAGTGCTCCGGGGGGGCAGGCAGATACGCAGTATTTT.

J is TRBJ2-7 and V is TRBV29-1; maybe TRBD1 (6 bases). V shed 6 bases and J shed 2 bases, with 11 bases lying between them. The CDR3 runs 12 residues. CDR1 and CDR2 (germline): SQVTM, ANQGSEA. CDR3 loop: CSVGTGPYEQYF. Here the CDR3 DNA reads TGCAGCGTAGGAACAGGGCCCTACGAGCAGTACTTC.

This clonotype was counted a few times. This rearrangement joins TRBV11-2 to TRBJ1-4; 9 nucleotides line up with TRBD1. V dropped 1 base and J dropped 6; count of bases not matched to a gene: 6. This CDR3 region has 16 residues. Germline loops: CDR1 SGHAT, CDR2 FQNNGV. The CDR3 loop is CASSLAWDREDEKLFF. DNA for the CDR3: TGTGCCAGCAGCTTAGCTTGGGACAGGGAAGATGAAAAACTGTTTTTT.

This clonotype was seen more than once but under ten times. The chain uses TRBV11-2 and TRBJ1-5; no clear D. Trimming removed 4 bases from V and 2 bases from J, with 12 bases in between. The CDR3 covers 15 residues. CDR1 is SGHAT and CDR2 is FQNNGV in the germline V gene. The CDR3 reads CASSSIHGGNQPQHF. CDR3 DNA sequence: TGTGCCAGCAGCTCAATACACGGAGGCAATCAGCCCCAGCATTTT. Variable domain in full (rest from reference TRBV11-2 and TRBJ1-5): EAGVAQSPRYKIIEKRQSVAFWCNPISGHATLYWYQQILGQGPKLLIQFQNNGVVDDSQLPKDRFSAERLKGVDSTLKIQPAKLEDSAVYLCASSSIHGGNQPQHFGDGTRLSIL.

The chain combines TRBV7-3 with TRBJ1-1; TRBD1 aligns across 8 bases. The germline V gene encodes CDR1 SGHTA and CDR2 FQGTGA. Trimming took 6 bases from V and 4 from J; bases not matched to a gene: 4. The CDR3 is made up of 13 amino acids. CDR3 coding DNA: TGTGCCAGCAGATCGCAGGGGGCCACTGAAGCTTTCTTT. Its translation: CASRSQGATEAFF.